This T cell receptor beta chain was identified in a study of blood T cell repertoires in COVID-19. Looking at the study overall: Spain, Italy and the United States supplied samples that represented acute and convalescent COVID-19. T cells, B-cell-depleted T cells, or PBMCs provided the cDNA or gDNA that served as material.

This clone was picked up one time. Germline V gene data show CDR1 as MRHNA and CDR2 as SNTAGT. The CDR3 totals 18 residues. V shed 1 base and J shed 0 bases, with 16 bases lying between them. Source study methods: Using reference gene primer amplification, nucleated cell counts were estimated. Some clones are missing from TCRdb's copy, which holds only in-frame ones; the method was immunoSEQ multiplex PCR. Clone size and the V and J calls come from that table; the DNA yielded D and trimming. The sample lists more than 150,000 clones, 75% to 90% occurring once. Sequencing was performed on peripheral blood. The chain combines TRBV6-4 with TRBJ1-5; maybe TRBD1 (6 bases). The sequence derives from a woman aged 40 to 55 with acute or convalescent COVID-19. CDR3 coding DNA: TGTGCCAGCAGTGACTTCCCTTCTACAGGGTATAGCAATCAGCCCCAGCATTTT. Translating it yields CASSDFPSTGYSNQPQHF.